The 9 T cell receptor beta chains reported below all come from one sample, sequenced in a study of T cell responses to AZD1222 COVID-19 vaccine. Sequenced by immunoSEQ multiplex PCR; TCRdb stores in-frame clones only, minus some. The table has 110,000 to 150,000 clones, roughly nine tenths seen once. Material: peripheral blood, obtained on day 0 of AZD1222 vaccination. The receptors derive from an adult in good health.

The V gene is TRBV7-8, the J gene TRBJ2-7; D remains ambiguous. Per germline, CDR1 SGHVS and CDR2 FQNEAQ. The CDR3 is 14 residues long. Between the trimmed V and J ends, which lost 1 base and 4 bases, there was a span of 11 bases. The DNA of the CDR3 is TGTGCCAGCAGCTTAGGACCGGAGATATACGAGCAGTACTTC. This encodes CASSLGPEIYEQYF.

The chain employs TRBV20-1 and TRBJ2-7, with TRBD2 matching over 11 bases. This CDR3 is built from 17 residues. J lost 5 bases, V lost 3 bases, and 15 bases had no gene match. The V gene's germline CDR1 is DFQATT and CDR2 SNEGSKA (reference sequence). CDR3 residues: CSASFAGTSGSNNEQYF. In DNA form, the CDR3 reads TGCAGTGCTAGTTTTGCGGGTACTAGCGGGAGTAACAACGAGCAGTACTTC.

This clone is a singleton in its sample. The rearrangement uses TRBV13 and TRBJ1-4, with 7 bases matching TRBD1. With V trimmed by 3 bases and J by 8 bases, 3 bases remained unmatched. CDR3 length: 13 amino acids. Looked up from germline, CDR1 is PRHDT and CDR2 is FYEKMQ (reference sequence). DNA of the CDR3: TGTGCCAGCAGCTTGGGAGGGGGCGAAAAACTGTTTTTT. This codes for CASSLGGGEKLFF.

The gene calls are TRBV13 and TRBJ1-1, with TRBD1 as a possible D gene (5 bases). This CDR3 has 17 amino acids. V dropped 6 bases and J dropped 0 bases, with 20 bases sitting between them. CDR1 PRHDT and CDR2 FYEKMQ come from the germline V gene (reference sequence). The CDR3 region has the DNA TGTGCCAGCAGGTCCAGGGTCCCCGGCCCTATGAACACTGAAGCTTTCTTT. It codes for CASRSRVPGPMNTEAFF.

The chain carries TRBV28 and TRBJ2-7; the D is unclear. Germline loops: CDR1 MDHEN, CDR2 SYDVKM. The CDR3 totals 13 residues. V dropped 2 bases and J dropped 1 base, with 6 bases sitting between them. The CDR3 DNA reads TGTGCCAGCAGTTTACTGCGTTCCTACGAGCAGTACTTC. It codes for CASSLLRSYEQYF.

J is TRBJ2-7 and V is TRBV7-9, with D possibly called TRBD1 or TRBD2 (6 bases each). Germline CDR1 and CDR2: SEHNR and FQNEAQ (reference sequence). This CDR3 is built from 15 residues. Between the trimmed V and J ends, which lost 5 bases and 7 bases, there was a span of 21 bases. The CDR3, as DNA: TGTGCCAGCAGCCCCAGACAGGACTATACCGGGGAGCAGTACTTC. Translated: CASSPRQDYTGEQYF.

This sequence joins TRBV7-2 and TRBJ2-1; 8 bases are shared with TRBD2. This CDR3 comprises 17 residues. The V segment lost 1 base and the J segment 2 bases; nucleotides outside the gene matches: 7. Germline V gene lookup returns CDR1 SGHTA and CDR2 FQGNSA. The chain's CDR3 is CASSLGGLAGTYNEQFF. CDR3 nucleotides: TGTGCCAGCAGCTTAGGAGGTTTAGCGGGGACCTACAATGAGCAGTTCTTC.

V gene TRBV7-3 combines with J gene TRBJ2-2; 7 bases line up with TRBD1. Germline CDR1 reads SGHTA; CDR2 reads FQGTGA. V lost 2 bases, J lost 7 bases, and 7 bases stayed unmatched. The CDR3 length is 15 residues. CDR3 residues: CASSLEHRGIGELFF. The CDR3 DNA reads as TGTGCCAGCAGCTTAGAGCACAGGGGTATCGGGGAGCTGTTTTTT.

This clone was seen once. CDR3 sequence: CASSTPGQGAVEAFF. The CDR3 nucleotides are TGTGCCAGCAGTACCCCGGGACAGGGGGCAGTTGAAGCTTTCTTT. The chain has TRBV6-5 and TRBJ1-1; 12 positions agree with TRBD1. V was clipped by 5 bases and J by 7 bases; unmatched bases: 8. CDR1 and CDR2 (germline): MNHEY, SVGAGI. The CDR3 has 15 amino acids.